This TCR beta chain emerged from a study of early T cells in non-severe SARS-CoV-2 infection. For the study at large: It was bulk RNA from unsorted whole blood that was sequenced, and the chains were unpaired.

Each single cDNA molecule received a unique molecular identifier. Each CDR3 protein is one row after TCRdb ran MiXCR on the 5' RACE reads. The sample contains some 71,000 distinct CDR3 sequences, roughly 13% of which appear only once. This clonotype was observed a few times. Antigen specificity is unknown. Whole-study results and caveats: Database matching using VDJdb favored anti-spike CD8 responses, with private and CD4 specificities left missing.

Germline CDR1 and CDR2: SQVTM and ANQGSEA. V dropped 4 bases and J dropped 1 base, with 13 bases sitting between them. The length of the CDR3 is 14 residues. The chain carries TRBV29-1 and TRBJ1-1; no firm D call. The clonotype was recovered from an adult who was a healthcare worker with PCR-confirmed SARS-CoV-2 infection or an uninfected control (not recorded which). The sequenced sample was whole blood. In DNA form, the CDR3 reads TGCAGCGTTGCTCCGTTGAACCCGAACACTGAAGCTTTCTTT. It codes for CSVAPLNPNTEAFF.